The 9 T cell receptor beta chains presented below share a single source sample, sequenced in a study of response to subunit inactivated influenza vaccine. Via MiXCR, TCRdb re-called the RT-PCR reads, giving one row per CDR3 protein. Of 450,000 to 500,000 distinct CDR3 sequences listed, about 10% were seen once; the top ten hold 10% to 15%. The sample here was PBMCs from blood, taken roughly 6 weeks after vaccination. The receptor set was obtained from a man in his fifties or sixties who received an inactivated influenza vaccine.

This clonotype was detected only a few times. The CDR3 DNA is TGTGCCTGGACTGGACAAAATAGCAATCAGCCCCAGCATTTT. This gives the protein CAWTGQNSNQPQHF. This chain uses TRBV30 with TRBJ1-5, with a tentative D call TRBD1 (5 bases). This CDR3 comprises 14 residues. Germline lookup yields CDR1 GTSNPN and CDR2 SVGIG (reference sequence). V was clipped by 4 bases and J by 0 bases, with 10 bases between them.

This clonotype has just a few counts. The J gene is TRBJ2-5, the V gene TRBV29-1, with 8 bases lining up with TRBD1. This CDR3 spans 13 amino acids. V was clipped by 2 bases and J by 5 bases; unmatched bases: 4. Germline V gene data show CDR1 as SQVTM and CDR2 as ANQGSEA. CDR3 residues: CSVERDRRETQYF. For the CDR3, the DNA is TGCAGCGTTGAAAGGGACAGGCGGGAGACCCAGTACTTC.

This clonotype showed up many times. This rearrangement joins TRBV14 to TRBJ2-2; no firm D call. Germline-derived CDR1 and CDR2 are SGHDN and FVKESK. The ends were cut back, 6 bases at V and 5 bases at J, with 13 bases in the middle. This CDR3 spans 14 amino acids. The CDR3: CASSRSTATGELFF. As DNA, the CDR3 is TGTGCCAGCAGTCGGTCCACCGCGACCGGGGAGCTGTTTTTT.

The CDR3 is CASSPRGRSSGNTIYF. CDR3 DNA sequence: TGTGCCAGCAGCCCCCGGGGACGGTCGTCTGGAAACACCATATATTTT. The chain recombines TRBV6-1 with TRBJ1-3; perhaps TRBD1 as D (5 bases). Germline V gene sequence: CDR1 MNHNS, CDR2 SASEGT. V shed 6 bases and J shed 1 base, with 16 bases lying between them. The CDR3 covers 16 residues.

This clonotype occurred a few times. The CDR3 nucleotides are TGTGCCAGCAGCCAAGATGGAGTGGGGGCAGATACGCAGTATTTT. Translated: CASSQDGVGADTQYF. The V call is TRBV4-2, the J call TRBJ2-3; the D call may be TRBD1 or TRBD2 (5 bases each). V lost 0 bases to trimming and J lost 4 bases, with 11 bases between them. This CDR3 contains 15 residues. Germline lookup yields CDR1 LGHNA and CDR2 YNFKEQ.

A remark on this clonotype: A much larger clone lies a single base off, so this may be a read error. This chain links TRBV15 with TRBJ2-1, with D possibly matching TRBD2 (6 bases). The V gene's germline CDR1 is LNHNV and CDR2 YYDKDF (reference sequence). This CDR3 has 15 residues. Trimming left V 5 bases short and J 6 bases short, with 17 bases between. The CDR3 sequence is CATSPTGGVPNEQFF. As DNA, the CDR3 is TGTGCCACCAGCCCGACTGGAGGGGTCCCCAATGAGCAGTTCTTC.

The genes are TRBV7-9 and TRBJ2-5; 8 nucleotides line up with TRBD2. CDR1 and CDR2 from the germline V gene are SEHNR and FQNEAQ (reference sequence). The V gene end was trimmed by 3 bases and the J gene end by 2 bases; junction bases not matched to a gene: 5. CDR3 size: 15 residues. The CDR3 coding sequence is TGTGCCAGCAGCTTGAGCGGGAGCGCTCAAGAGACCCAGTACTTC. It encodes CASSLSGSAQETQYF.

This CDR3 reads CASSFAQQPQHF. The CDR3 DNA follows: TGTGCCAGCAGTTTTGCCCAACAGCCCCAGCATTTT. V and J are TRBV12-3 or TRBV12-4 and TRBJ1-5; the D is unclear. This CDR3 is 12 amino acids long. The germline V and J ends were trimmed by 3 bases and 7 bases, with 7 bases remaining between them.

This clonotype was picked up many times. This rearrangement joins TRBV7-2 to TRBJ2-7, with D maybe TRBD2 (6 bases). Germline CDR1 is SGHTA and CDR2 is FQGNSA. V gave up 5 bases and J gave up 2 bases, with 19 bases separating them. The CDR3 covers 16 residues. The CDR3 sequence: CASSPVLLAGPYEQYF. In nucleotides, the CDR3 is TGTGCCAGCAGCCCGGTACTTCTCGCGGGACCCTACGAGCAGTACTTC.